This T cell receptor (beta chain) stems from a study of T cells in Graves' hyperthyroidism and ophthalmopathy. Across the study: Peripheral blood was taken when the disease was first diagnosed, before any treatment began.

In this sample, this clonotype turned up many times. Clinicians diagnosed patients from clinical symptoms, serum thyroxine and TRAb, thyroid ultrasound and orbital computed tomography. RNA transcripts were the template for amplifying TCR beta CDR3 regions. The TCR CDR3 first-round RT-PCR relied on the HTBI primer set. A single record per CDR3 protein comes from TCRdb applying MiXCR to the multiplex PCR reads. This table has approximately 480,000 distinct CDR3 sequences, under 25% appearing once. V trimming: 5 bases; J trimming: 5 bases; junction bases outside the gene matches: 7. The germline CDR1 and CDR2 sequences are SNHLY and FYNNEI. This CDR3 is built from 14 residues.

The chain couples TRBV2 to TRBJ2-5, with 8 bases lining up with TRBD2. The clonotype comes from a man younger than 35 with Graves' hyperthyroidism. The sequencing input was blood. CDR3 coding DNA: TGTGCCAGCAGTTTCCCCCGGGGGGGGGAGACCCAGTACTTC. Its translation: CASSFPRGGETQYF.